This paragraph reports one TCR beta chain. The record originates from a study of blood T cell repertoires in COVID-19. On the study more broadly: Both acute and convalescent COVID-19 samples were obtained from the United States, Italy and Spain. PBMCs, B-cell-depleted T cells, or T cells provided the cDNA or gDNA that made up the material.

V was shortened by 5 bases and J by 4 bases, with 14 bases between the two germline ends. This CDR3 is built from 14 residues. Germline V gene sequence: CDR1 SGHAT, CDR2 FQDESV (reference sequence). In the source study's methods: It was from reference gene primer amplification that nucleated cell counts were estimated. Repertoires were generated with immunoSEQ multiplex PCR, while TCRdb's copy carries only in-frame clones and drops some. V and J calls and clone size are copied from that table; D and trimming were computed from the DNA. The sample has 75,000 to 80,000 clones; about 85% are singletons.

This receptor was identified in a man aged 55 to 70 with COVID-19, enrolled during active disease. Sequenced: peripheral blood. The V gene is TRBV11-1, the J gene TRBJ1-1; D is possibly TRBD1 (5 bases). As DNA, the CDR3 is TGTGCCAGCAGCAACCAGGGAGGCGTCACTGAAGCTTTCTTT. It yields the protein CASSNQGGVTEAFF.